These T cell receptor beta chains were read from a single sample in a study of shared clonotypes between healthy human individuals. The assay was immunoSEQ multiplex PCR, and TCRdb's table has in-frame clones only and misses some. Here the sample spans approximately 640,000 clones, 55% to 75% being singletons. What was sequenced was memory CD4+ T cells sorted from blood. The origin of the receptors is a woman aged 25 to 45 in good health. The CDR3 runs from the conserved cysteine through the conserved F or W. The D gene is left open where the match is weak. Expanded clones are given a class, and other clones once, few, many or no size at all.

J	size	D	V	CDR3	DNA
TRBJ2-7	-	TRBD1	TRBV2	CASSKGRGQEQYF	TGTGCCTCCAGCAAAGGCAGGGGGCAAGAGCAGTACTTC
TRBJ2-7	-	TRBD1	TRBV18	CASSDREPYEQYF	TGTGCCAGCTCAGACAGGGAACCCTACGAGCAGTACTTC
TRBJ2-1	-	TRBD2	TRBV27	CASSGTRRTSGRDNEQFF	TGTGCCAGCAGTGGAACCCGACGGACTAGCGGGAGGGACAATGAGCAGTTCTTC
TRBJ2-1	-	-	TRBV25-1	CASSGGGMRDWGEQFF	TGTGCCAGCAGTGGCGGCGGGATGCGGGACTGGGGTGAGCAGTTCTTC
TRBJ1-4	-	TRBD1	TRBV28	CASSLGTVTTNEKLFF	TGTGCCAGCAGTTTGGGGACAGTCACAACTAATGAAAAACTGTTTTTT
TRBJ2-1	-	TRBD2	TRBV2	CASSERLTSGYNEQFF	TGTGCCAGCAGTGAACGATTAACTAGCGGTTACAATGAGCAGTTCTTC
TRBJ2-5	few	TRBD1	TRBV6-6	CASSYSAGGRETQYF	TGTGCCAGCAGTTACTCAGCAGGGGGCAGAGAGACCCAGTACTTC
TRBJ1-1	-	TRBD1	TRBV30	CAWGTGGFSEAFF	TGTGCCTGGGGGACAGGGGGCTTCAGTGAAGCTTTCTTT
TRBJ1-5	-	-	TRBV5-1	CASSLDPKHGDNQPQHF	TGCGCCAGCAGCTTGGATCCTAAACATGGGGACAATCAGCCCCAGCATTTT
TRBJ2-4	few	-	TRBV4-1	CASSQDIRGSSKNIQYF	TGCGCCAGCAGCCAAGATATAAGGGGGTCTAGCAAAAACATTCAGTACTTC
TRBJ1-4	-	-	TRBV7-2	CASSLDRRNEKLFF	TGTGCCAGCAGCTTAGACCGAAGGAATGAAAAACTGTTTTTT
TRBJ2-2	-	-	TRBV28	CASSLLTGGAGELFF	TGTGCCAGCAGTTTATTGACCGGAGGGGCCGGGGAGCTGTTTTTT
TRBJ2-7	-	-	TRBV18	CASSSDSSYEQYF	TGTGCCAGCTCCTCAGACAGCTCCTACGAGCAGTACTTC
TRBJ2-1	few	-	TRBV10-3	CAIGEGQVYNEQFF	TGTGCCATCGGGGAGGGACAGGTTTACAATGAGCAGTTCTTC
TRBJ2-1	many	-	TRBV10-3	CAISFSDIYNEQFF	TGTGCCATCAGTTTCTCGGACATCTACAATGAGCAGTTCTTC
TRBJ1-5	-	TRBD1	TRBV19	CASRGQGAGQPQHF	TGTGCCAGTAGAGGCCAGGGGGCGGGTCAGCCCCAGCATTTT
TRBJ2-7	-	TRBD2	TRBV28	CASSSGGRWAEQYF	TGTGCCAGCAGTTCCGGGGGGAGGTGGGCCGAGCAGTACTTC
TRBJ1-5	-	-	TRBV11-2	CASSLSGYDQPQHF	TGTGCCAGCAGCTTATCTGGGTATGATCAGCCCCAGCATTTT
TRBJ2-7	-	TRBD2	TRBV6-5	CASSRSGKEPYEQYF	TGTGCCAGCAGTCGTAGCGGGAAGGAGCCCTACGAGCAGTACTTC
TRBJ2-7	-	-	TRBV5-1	CASSLSPSEDEQYF	TGCGCCAGCAGCTTGTCACCGAGCGAGGACGAGCAGTACTTC